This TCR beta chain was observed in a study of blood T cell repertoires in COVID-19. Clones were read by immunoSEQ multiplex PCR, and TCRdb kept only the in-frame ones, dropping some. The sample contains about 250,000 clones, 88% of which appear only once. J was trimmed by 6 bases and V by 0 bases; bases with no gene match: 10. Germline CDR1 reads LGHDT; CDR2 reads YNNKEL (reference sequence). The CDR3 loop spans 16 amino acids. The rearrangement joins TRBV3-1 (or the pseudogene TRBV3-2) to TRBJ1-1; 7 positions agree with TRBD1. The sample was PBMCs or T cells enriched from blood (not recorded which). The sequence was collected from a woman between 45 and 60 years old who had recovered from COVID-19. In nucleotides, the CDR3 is TGTGCCAGCAGCCAAGAAATGAACAGGGGAATCCCTGAAGCTTTCTTT. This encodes CASSQEMNRGIPEAFF.